This T cell receptor (beta chain) was found in a study of tumor and adjacent non-tumor tissue in lung cancer. Overall study: Each sample yielded around 4 million productive TCRbeta reads on average.

The template was RNA from unsorted bulk tissue. TCRbeta libraries were built with three rounds of nested PCR, modified from ARM-PCR. TCRdb redid the calling of the multiplex PCR reads with MiXCR, one entry per CDR3 protein. The sample shows 68,000 or so distinct CDR3 sequences, about 60% of them seen only once. Trimming removed 6 bases from V and 2 bases from J, with 10 bases in between. Per the germline V gene, CDR1 is SQVTM and CDR2 is ANQGSEA. This CDR3 has 12 amino acids. Of note for this clonotype: This clone may be a read error of a much larger clone one base away. Since no conserved phenylalanine or tryptophan closes the CDR3, a read error is the likely cause.

The TCR sequence derives from a middle-aged man with non-small cell lung cancer. This chain links TRBV29-1 with TRBJ2-5, with D maybe TRBD2 (6 bases). Sequenced sample: lung tumor tissue. The CDR3 sequence: CSVRETQETQYL. DNA of the CDR3: TGCAGCGTCCGGGAGACGCAAGAGACCCAGTACCTC.